The present entry profiles one T cell receptor beta chain with its context. As yet, its antigen is unknown. This record belongs to a study of T cell responses to AZD1222 COVID-19 vaccine. The assay was immunoSEQ multiplex PCR, and TCRdb's table has in-frame clones only and misses some. The sample carries around 100,000 clones, around nine tenths recorded once. Broader study findings: Nearly half of unique spike-specific TCRs reportedly avoided B.1.351 and B.1.1.7 mutated regions.

The sample was peripheral blood, taken on day 0 of AZD1222 vaccination. This receptor was obtained from an adult in good health.

The CDR3 DNA sequence: TGTGCCAGCAGCTTAAATAGCAGAGGGAATTCACCCCTCCACTTT. It specifies CASSLNSRGNSPLHF. The chain uses TRBV7-3 and TRBJ1-6; D gene ambiguous. Germline CDR1 and CDR2: SGHTA and FQGTGA. The V and J ends lost 1 base and 7 bases respectively, with 11 bases between them. The CDR3 consists of 15 residues.